The clone carrying this T cell receptor (beta chain) was picked up one time. Its antigen is not identified. In germline, CDR1 is GTSNPN, CDR2 SVGIG (reference sequence). The ends were cut back, 1 base at V and 1 base at J, with 5 bases in the middle. This CDR3 contains 12 residues. This sample was taken from a study of beta chain features in type 1 diabetes. Study results and limitations: Across patients, naive, central memory and Treg TCRB repertoires exhibited apparently greater similarity than was observed across healthy donors.

Sequenced material consisted of expressed TCRB transcripts (all of the isolated RNA was reverse transcribed). Produced via immunoSEQ multiplex PCR; TCRdb's table is partial and in-frame only. The sample lists roughly 250,000 clones, about 63% occurring once. Every single donor gave one heparinised blood draw, and these averaged roughly 120 mL. The TCR sequence derives from a man younger than 40 in good health. V is TRBV30 and J is TRBJ2-7; no reliable D call. The specimen sequenced was naive CD4+ T cells from blood. CDR3 residues: CAWSDLSYEQYF. The CDR3 nucleotides are TGTGCCTGGAGTGACTTATCCTACGAGCAGTACTTC.